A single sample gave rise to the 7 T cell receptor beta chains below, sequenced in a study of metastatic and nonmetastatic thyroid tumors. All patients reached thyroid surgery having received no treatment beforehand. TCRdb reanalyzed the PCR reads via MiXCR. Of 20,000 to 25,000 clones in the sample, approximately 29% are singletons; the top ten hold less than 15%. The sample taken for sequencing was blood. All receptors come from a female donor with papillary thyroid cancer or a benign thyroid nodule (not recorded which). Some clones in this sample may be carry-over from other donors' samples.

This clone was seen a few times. CDR3 coding DNA: TGTGCCAGCAGCGAACGGCTAGGTGGCTACACCTTC. Translated, it gives CASSERLGGYTF. J is TRBJ1-2 and V is TRBV28, with D uncertain. V was clipped by 6 bases and J by 7 bases, with 12 bases between them. This CDR3 contains 12 residues. Looked up from germline, CDR1 is MDHEN and CDR2 is SYDVKM.

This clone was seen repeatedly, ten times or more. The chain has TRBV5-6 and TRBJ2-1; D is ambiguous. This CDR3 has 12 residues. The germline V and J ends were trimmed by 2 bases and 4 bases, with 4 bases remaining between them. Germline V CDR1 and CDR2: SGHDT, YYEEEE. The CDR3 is CASSFEYNEQFF. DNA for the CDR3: TGTGCCAGCAGCTTCGAGTACAATGAGCAGTTCTTC.

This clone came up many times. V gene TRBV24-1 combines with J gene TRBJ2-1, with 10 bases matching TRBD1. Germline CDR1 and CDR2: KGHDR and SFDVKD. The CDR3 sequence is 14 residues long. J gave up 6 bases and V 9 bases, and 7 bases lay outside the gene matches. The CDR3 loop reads CATAGTGEGNEQFF. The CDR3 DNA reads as TGTGCCACCGCGGGGACAGGGGAAGGCAATGAGCAGTTCTTC.

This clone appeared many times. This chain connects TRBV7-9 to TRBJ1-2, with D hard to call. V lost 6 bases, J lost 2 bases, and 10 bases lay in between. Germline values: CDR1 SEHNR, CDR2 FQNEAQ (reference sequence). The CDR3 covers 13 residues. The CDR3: CASSSDGNYGYTF. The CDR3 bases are TGTGCCAGCAGTTCTGACGGCAACTATGGCTACACCTTC.

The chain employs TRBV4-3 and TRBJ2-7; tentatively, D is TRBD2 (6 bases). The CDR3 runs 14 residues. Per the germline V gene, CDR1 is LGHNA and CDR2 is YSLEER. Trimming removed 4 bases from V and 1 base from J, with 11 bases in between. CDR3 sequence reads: CASSPYGGSYEQYF. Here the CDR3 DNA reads TGCGCCAGCAGCCCCTACGGAGGGTCCTACGAGCAGTACTTC.

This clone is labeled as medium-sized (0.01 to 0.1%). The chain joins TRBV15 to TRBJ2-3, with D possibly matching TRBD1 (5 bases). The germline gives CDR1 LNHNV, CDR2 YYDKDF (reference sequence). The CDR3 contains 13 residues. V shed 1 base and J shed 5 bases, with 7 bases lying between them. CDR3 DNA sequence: TGTGCCACCAGCAGAGTCAGGGAAGATACGCAGTATTTT. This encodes CATSRVREDTQYF.

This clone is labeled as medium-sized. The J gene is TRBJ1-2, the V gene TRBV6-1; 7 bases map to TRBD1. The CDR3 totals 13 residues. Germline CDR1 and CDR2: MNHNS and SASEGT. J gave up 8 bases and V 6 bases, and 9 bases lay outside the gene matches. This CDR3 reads CASSPNTGEGYTF. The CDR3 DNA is TGTGCCAGCAGCCCTAACACAGGGGAAGGCTACACCTTC.